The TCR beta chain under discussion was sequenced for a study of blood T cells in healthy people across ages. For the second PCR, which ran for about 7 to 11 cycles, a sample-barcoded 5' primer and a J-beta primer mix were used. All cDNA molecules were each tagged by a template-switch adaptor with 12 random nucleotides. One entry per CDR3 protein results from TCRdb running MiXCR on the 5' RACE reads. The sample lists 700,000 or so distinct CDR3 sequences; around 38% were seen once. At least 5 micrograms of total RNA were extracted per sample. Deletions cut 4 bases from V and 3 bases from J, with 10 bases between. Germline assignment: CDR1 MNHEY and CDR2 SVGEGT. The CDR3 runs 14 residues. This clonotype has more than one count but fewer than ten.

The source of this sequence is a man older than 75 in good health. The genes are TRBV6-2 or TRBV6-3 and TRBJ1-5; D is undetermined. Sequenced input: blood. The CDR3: CASSLPGYNQPQHF. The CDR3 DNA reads TGTGCCAGCAGTTTACCGGGCTACAATCAGCCCCAGCATTTT.